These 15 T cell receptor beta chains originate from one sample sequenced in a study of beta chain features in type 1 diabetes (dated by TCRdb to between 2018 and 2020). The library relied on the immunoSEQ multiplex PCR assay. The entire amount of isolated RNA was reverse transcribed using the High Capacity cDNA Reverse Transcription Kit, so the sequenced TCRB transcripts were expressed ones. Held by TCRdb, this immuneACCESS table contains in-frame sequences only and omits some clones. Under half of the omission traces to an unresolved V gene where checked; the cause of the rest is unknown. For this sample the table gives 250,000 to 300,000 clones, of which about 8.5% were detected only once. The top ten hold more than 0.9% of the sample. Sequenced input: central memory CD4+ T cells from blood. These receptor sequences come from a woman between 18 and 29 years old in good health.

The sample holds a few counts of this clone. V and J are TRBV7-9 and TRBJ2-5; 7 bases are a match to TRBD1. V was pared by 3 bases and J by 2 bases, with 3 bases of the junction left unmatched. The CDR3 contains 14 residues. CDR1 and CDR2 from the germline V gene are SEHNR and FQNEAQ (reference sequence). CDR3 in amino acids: CASSFGTEQETQYF. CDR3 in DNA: TGTGCCAGCAGCTTCGGGACAGAACAAGAGACCCAGTACTTC.

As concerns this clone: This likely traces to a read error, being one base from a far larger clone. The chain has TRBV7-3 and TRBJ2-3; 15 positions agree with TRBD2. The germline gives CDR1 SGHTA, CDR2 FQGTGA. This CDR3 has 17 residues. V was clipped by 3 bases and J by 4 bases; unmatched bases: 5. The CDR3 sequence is CASSLAGTSGGPDTQYF. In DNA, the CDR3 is TGTGCCAGCAGCTTGGCCGGGACTAGCGGGGGGCCAGATACGCAGTATTTT.

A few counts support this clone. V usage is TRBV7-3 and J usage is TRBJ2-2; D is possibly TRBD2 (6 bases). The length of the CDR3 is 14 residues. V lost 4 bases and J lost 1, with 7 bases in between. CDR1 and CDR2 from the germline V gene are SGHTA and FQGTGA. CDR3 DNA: TGTGCCAGCAGCTCCGGGAGGAACACCGGGGAGCTGTTTTTT. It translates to CASSSGRNTGELFF.

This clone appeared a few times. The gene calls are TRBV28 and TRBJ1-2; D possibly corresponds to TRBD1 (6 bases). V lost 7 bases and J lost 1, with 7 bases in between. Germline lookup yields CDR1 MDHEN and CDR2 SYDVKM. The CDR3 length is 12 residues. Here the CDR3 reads CASKDSNYGYTF. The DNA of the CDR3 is TGTGCCAGCAAGGACAGTAACTATGGCTACACCTTC.

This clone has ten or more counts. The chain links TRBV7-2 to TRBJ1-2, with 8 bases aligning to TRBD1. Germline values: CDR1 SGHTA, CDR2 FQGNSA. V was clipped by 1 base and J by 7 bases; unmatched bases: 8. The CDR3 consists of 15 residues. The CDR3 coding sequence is TGTGCCAGCAGCTTAGTCTTGACAGGGGCAGGTGGCTACACCTTC. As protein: CASSLVLTGAGGYTF.

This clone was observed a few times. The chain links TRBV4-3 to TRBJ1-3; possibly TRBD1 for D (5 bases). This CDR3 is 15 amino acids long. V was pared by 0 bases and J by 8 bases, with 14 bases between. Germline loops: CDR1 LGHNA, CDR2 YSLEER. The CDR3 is CASSQDPSRGYTIYF. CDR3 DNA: TGCGCCAGCAGCCAAGATCCCTCTCGGGGGTACACCATATATTTT.

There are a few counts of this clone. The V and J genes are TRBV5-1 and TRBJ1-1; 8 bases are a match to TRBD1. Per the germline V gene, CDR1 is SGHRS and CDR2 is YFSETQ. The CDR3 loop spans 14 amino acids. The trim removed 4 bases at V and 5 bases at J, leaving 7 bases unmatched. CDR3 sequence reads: CASSPDRVWTEAFF. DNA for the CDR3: TGCGCCAGCAGCCCGGACAGGGTCTGGACTGAAGCTTTCTTT.

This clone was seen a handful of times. CDR3 DNA: TGTGCCAGCAGCCAAGGCCTAGCGGGAGGGCTTTACAATGAGCAGTTCTTC. It translates to CASSQGLAGGLYNEQFF. The chain links TRBV14 to TRBJ2-1, with 12 bases lining up with TRBD2. There are 17 residues in the CDR3. The germline V gene encodes CDR1 SGHDN and CDR2 FVKESK. V gave up 1 base and J gave up 4 bases; unmatched junction bases: 5.

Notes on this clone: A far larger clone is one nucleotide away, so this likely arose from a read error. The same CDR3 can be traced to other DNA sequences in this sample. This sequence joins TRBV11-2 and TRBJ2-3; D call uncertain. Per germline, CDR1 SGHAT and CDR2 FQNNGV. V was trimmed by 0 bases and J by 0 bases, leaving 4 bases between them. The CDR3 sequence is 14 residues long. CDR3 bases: TGTGCCAGCAGCTTAGATGGAAGCACAGATACGCAGTATTTT. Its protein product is CASSLDGSTDTQYF.

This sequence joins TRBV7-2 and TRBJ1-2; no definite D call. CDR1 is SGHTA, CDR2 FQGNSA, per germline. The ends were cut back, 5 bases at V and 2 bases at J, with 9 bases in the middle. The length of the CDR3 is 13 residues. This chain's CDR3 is CASSQDGNYGYTF. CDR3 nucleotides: TGTGCCAGCAGCCAAGACGGAAACTATGGCTACACCTTC.

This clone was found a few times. The CDR3 loop is CASSLGQNNEQFF. In DNA form, the CDR3 reads TGTGCCAGCTCACTAGGACAGAACAATGAGCAGTTCTTC. V usage is TRBV18 and J usage is TRBJ2-1; a weak D match, TRBD1 (6 bases). Germline values: CDR1 KGHSH, CDR2 LQKENI. The CDR3 covers 13 residues. V lost 4 bases and J lost 5, with 9 bases in between.

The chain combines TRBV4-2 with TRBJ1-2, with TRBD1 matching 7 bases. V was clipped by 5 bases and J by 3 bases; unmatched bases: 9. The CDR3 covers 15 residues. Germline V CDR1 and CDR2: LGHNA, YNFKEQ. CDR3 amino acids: CASSSAWTGDYGYTF. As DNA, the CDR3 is TGTGCCAGCAGCTCAGCCTGGACAGGAGACTATGGCTACACCTTC.

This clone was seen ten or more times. CDR3 DNA: TGTGCCAGCAGTGACAGGGGGAGCACTGAAGCTTTCTTT. It yields the protein CASSDRGSTEAFF. The chain recombines TRBV25-1 with TRBJ1-1; TRBD1 matches at 7 bases. This CDR3 contains 13 residues. Germline V gene data show CDR1 as MGHDK and CDR2 as SYGVNS. With 3 bases clipped from V and 4 bases from J, the junction kept 2 bases outside the gene matches.

The CDR3 protein is CASSLGLAGTYEQYF. In nucleotides, the CDR3 is TGTGCCAGCAGCTTAGGACTAGCGGGTACCTACGAGCAGTACTTC. V usage is TRBV7-8 and J usage is TRBJ2-7, with 10 bases identical to TRBD2. From germline, CDR1 is SGHVS and CDR2 FQNEAQ. The CDR3 sequence is 15 residues long. The V segment lost 1 base and the J segment 2 bases; nucleotides outside the gene matches: 2.

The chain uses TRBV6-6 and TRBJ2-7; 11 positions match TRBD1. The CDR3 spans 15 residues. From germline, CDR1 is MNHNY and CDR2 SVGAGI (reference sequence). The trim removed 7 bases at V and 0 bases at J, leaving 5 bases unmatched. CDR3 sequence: CASKAGQGVSYEQYV. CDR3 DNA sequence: TGTGCCAGCAAAGCGGGACAGGGGGTCTCCTACGAGCAGTACGTC.